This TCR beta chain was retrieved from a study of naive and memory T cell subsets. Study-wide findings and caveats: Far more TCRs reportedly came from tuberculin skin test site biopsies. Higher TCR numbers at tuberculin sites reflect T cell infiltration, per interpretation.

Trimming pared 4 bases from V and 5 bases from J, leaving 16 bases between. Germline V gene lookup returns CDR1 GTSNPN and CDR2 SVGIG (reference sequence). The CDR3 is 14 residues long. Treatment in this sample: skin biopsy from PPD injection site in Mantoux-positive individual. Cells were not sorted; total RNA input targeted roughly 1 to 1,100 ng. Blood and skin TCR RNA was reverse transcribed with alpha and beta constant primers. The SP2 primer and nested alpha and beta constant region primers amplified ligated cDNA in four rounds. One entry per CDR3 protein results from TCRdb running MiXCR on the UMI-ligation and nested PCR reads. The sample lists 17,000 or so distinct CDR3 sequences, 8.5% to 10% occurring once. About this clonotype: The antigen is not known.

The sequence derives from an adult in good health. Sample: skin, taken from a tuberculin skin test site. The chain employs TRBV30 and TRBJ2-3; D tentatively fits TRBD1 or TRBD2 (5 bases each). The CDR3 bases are TGTGCCTGGACATTGGTTTTTGGGGGAGATACGCAGTATTTT. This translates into CAWTLVFGGDTQYF.